This TCR beta chain was captured by sequencing in a study of cytomegalovirus exposure and HLA in healthy donors. Study-level results: Later, an analysis showed that TCR beta chains associated with HLA were more clonally expanded than others that were equally common.

60 Vbeta and 13 Jbeta primers were used in PCR. The repertoire was sequenced with immunoSEQ multiplex PCR; TCRdb's copy has only in-frame clones and lacks some. The table shows about 87,000 clones, with approximately 74% occurring only once. The CDR3 extends over 12 amino acids. CDR1 KGHSH and CDR2 LQKENI come from the germline V gene. V was cut by 4 bases and J by 2 bases, with 5 bases left in between. This clone has only a few counts. Its target is not known. Material for sequencing was PBMCs. This sequence originates from a man aged 25-45 years in good health and CMV-seropositive. The J gene is TRBJ2-5, the V gene TRBV18, with D uncertain. The CDR3, as DNA: TGTGCCAGCTCACAGGAGCAAGAGACCCAGTACTTC. Translated: CASSQEQETQYF.